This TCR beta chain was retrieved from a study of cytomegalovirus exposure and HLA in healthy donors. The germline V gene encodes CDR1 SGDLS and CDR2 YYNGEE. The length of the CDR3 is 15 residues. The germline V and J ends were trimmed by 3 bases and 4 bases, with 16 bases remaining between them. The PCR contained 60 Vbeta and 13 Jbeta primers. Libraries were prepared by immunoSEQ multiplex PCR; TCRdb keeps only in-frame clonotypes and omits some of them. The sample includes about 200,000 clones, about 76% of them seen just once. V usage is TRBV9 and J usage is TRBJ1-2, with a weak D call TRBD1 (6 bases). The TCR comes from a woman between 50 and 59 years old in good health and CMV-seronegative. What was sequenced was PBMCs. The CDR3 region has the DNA TGTGCCAGCAGCGACCATCGACAGGCTTCCTATGGCTACACCTTC. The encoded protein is CASSDHRQASYGYTF. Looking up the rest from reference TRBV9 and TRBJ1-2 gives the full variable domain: DSGVTQTPKHLITATGQRVTLRCSPRSGDLSVYWYQQSLDQGLQFLIQYYNGEERAKGNILERFSAQQFPDLHSELNLSSLELGDSALYFCASSDHRQASYGYTFGSGTRLTVV.